The 14 T cell receptor beta chains listed next were all sequenced from one sample in a study of blood T cell repertoires in COVID-19. Data came from immunoSEQ multiplex PCR; TCRdb stores just in-frame clones and leaves some out. The sample contains roughly 9,900 clones, roughly 79% of which appear only once. The sample consisted of peripheral blood. These receptors originate from a human donor in a cohort sampled during active COVID-19.

DNA for the CDR3: TGTGCCAGCAGCCCAACAGGGGTGGGGACAGATACGCAGTATTTT. Translation: CASSPTGVGTDTQYF. V usage is TRBV7-3 and J usage is TRBJ2-3; TRBD1 aligns across 7 bases. The CDR3 covers 15 residues. The V segment lost 5 bases and the J segment 3 bases; nucleotides outside the gene matches: 8. Germline V gives CDR1 SGHTA, CDR2 FQGTGA. Full variable domain (outside the CDR3, taken from reference TRBV7-3 and TRBJ2-3): GAGVSQTPSNKVTEKGKYVELRCDPISGHTALYWYRQSLGQGPEFLIYFQGTGAADDSGLPNDRFFAVRPEGSVSTLKIQRTERGDSAVYLCASSPTGVGTDTQYFGPGTRLTVL.

This chain joins TRBV4-1 and TRBJ2-7; perhaps TRBD1 as D (5 bases). The V gene's germline CDR1 is MGHRA and CDR2 YSYEKL. V was shortened by 2 bases and J by 3 bases, with 8 bases between the two germline ends. The CDR3 extends over 13 amino acids. The CDR3 sequence is CASSQRDSYEQYF. CDR3 in DNA: TGCGCCAGCAGCCAACGCGACAGCTACGAGCAGTACTTC.

V usage is TRBV18 and J usage is TRBJ2-7, with 7 bases fitting TRBD1. From germline, CDR1 is KGHSH and CDR2 LQKENI. With 3 bases clipped from V and 5 bases from J, the junction kept 4 bases outside the gene matches. The CDR3 has 13 amino acids. CDR3 sequence reads: CASSPDRVNEQYF. In DNA, the CDR3 is TGTGCCAGCTCACCTGACAGGGTAAACGAGCAGTACTTC.

The rearrangement links TRBV20-1 to TRBJ2-5, with D possibly being TRBD1 (5 bases). The CDR3 length is 17 residues. Trimming removed 3 bases at V and 2 bases at J, with 22 bases between. Germline CDR1 is DFQATT and CDR2 is SNEGSKA (reference sequence). CDR3 residues: CSASPSDRVISQETQYF. CDR3 coding DNA: TGCAGTGCTAGTCCCTCCGACAGAGTAATATCACAAGAGACCCAGTACTTC.

In its sample, this clone was seen once. This chain links TRBV6-1 with TRBJ1-5; D is undetermined. Per germline, CDR1 MNHNS and CDR2 SASEGT. This CDR3 is 14 amino acids long. The germline V and J ends were trimmed by 0 bases and 8 bases, with 11 bases remaining between them. CDR3 nucleotides: TGTGCCAGCAGTGAAGCTGGGAGGGTGGAGCCCCAGCATTTT. Translation gives CASSEAGRVEPQHF.

The rearrangement joins TRBV12-3 or TRBV12-4 to TRBJ2-5, with 9 bases aligning to TRBD1. This CDR3 spans 13 amino acids. V lost 6 bases, J lost 2 bases, and 1 base stayed unmatched. CDR3 region: CASRGTGQETQYF. The CDR3 nucleotides read TGTGCCAGCAGAGGGACAGGGCAAGAGACCCAGTACTTC.

The genes are TRBV30 and TRBJ2-1; D unresolved. The V end was cut by 3 bases, the J end by 0 bases, with 9 bases between. The CDR3 is 14 residues long. Germline V lookup: CDR1 GTSNPN, CDR2 SVGIG (reference sequence). The CDR3 region has the DNA TGTGCCTGGAGAAACCCGAGCTCCTACAATGAGCAGTTCTTC. Encoded protein: CAWRNPSSYNEQFF.

J is TRBJ1-2 and V is TRBV10-3; possibly TRBD1 for D (6 bases). The germline gives CDR1 ENHRY, CDR2 SYGVKD. The CDR3 runs to 16 residues. V lost 0 bases to trimming and J lost 7 bases, with 18 bases between them. The CDR3 coding sequence is TGTGCCATCAGTGAGTCGAGACAGGCCCTGGGTGGTGGCTACACCTTC. It encodes CAISESRQALGGGYTF.

The chain has TRBV2 and TRBJ2-1; 7 nucleotides agree with TRBD1. With 7 bases clipped from V and 1 base from J, the junction kept 4 bases outside the gene matches. Per germline, CDR1 SNHLY and CDR2 FYNNEI. The CDR3 consists of 14 residues. The CDR3 region is CASTSGQSYNEQFF. The CDR3 nucleotides read TGTGCCAGCACCTCGGGACAGTCCTACAATGAGCAGTTCTTC. Using reference TRBV2 and TRBJ2-1 for the parts outside the CDR3, the full variable domain is EPEVTQTPSHQVTQMGQEVILRCVPISNHLYFYWYRQILGQKVEFLVSFYNNEISEKSEIFDDQFSVERPDGSNFTLKIRSTKLEDSAMYFCASTSGQSYNEQFFGPGTRLTVL.

This chain uses TRBV29-1 with TRBJ2-2, with D hard to call. Germline loops: CDR1 SQVTM, CDR2 ANQGSEA. V dropped 4 bases and J dropped 0 bases, with 9 bases sitting between them. This CDR3 has 14 residues. The CDR3 bases are TGCAGCGTTGTTACACCACCGAACACCGGGGAGCTGTTTTTT. This gives the protein CSVVTPPNTGELFF.

The rearrangement uses TRBV7-7 and TRBJ2-3; 10 bases fit TRBD1. After removal of 8 bases from V and 1 base from J, the junction contained 9 bases not matched to a gene. The V gene's germline CDR1 is SSHAT and CDR2 FNYEAQ (reference sequence). CDR3 length: 16 amino acids. In DNA form, the CDR3 reads TGTGCCAGCTCCCGGGGGACAGGGGCCGGCACAGATACGCAGTATTTT. It is translated as CASSRGTGAGTDTQYF.

This clone was observed once. The J gene is TRBJ2-7, the V gene TRBV7-9, with 11 bases that match TRBD1. The J segment lost 7 bases and the V segment lost 1 base, leaving 9 bases of the junction unmatched. This CDR3 is 16 amino acids long. Germline CDR1 is SEHNR and CDR2 is FQNEAQ (reference sequence). The CDR3 loop is CASSLGAGTGGTEQYF. The CDR3 nucleotides read TGTGCCAGCAGCTTAGGAGCCGGGACAGGGGGAACTGAGCAGTACTTC.

The gene calls are TRBV11-2 and TRBJ2-7; D is perhaps TRBD2 (6 bases). The V gene's germline CDR1 is SGHAT and CDR2 FQNNGV. V lost 7 bases to trimming and J lost 3 bases, with 22 bases between them. This CDR3 has 16 amino acids. CDR3 loop: CASTPRRENYLYEQYF. The CDR3 nucleotides are TGTGCCAGCACCCCCCGGAGGGAGAATTACCTCTACGAGCAGTACTTC.

This sequence joins TRBV18 and TRBJ2-1; maybe TRBD2 (5 bases). Germline values: CDR1 KGHSH, CDR2 LQKENI. Trimming removed 3 bases from V and 1 base from J, with 7 bases in between. CDR3 length: 14 residues. The CDR3 DNA reads as TGTGCCAGCTCACCTTCGGGGTCCTACAATGAGCAGTTCTTC. This gives the protein CASSPSGSYNEQFF.